The TCR beta chain described here comes from a study of T-cell reconstitution after alpha-beta-depleted transplantation in children listed by TCRdb under 2016. The study in broad terms: Using TCR repertoire profiling, the study followed T-cell immune reconstitution in a quantitative way in children after TCRalphabeta/CD19-depleted allogeneic hematopoietic cell transplantation. Beyond this particular receptor, the publication reports: Hyperexpanded clone frequencies declined over subsequent months; after one year, T-cell counts and TCRbeta diversity were mostly attributed to newly produced T cells. Apparently early alphabetaT-cell count recovery about two months after transplant reportedly relied on only several hundred rapidly expanded clones derived from non-depleted graft cells. In some patients, high TCRbeta diversity at day 60 was attributed to recipient T cells and intrathymic progenitors that had survived conditioning.

Interpreted using the paper, the time point label stands for: day 60 (about 2 months) after transplantation. The sample's treatment or condition label, decoded: allogeneic hematopoietic cell transplantation with graft depleted of TCRalphabeta T cells and CD19 B cells. TCRalphabeta/CD19-depleted allogeneic hematopoietic cell grafts were given to the transplant recipients, all of whom were children. The receptor library was made with PCR. TCRdb names Illumina HiSeq 2500 as the instrument used. TCR library preparation used molecular barcoding, with unique molecular identifiers applied to normalize quantification of the TCRbeta repertoire. TCRdb ran its own pipeline on the public reads, namely fastp trimming at Q25 and MiXCR clone calling, and kept in-frame beta chains. Each record represents a unique CDR3 protein, reported with the most common genes and DNA among its rows. The sample contains 7,000 to 9,500 distinct CDR3 sequences, about 30% of them found a single time. About 2.2% of the sample is taken by the ten largest.

In regard to this clonotype: The target of this receptor is not known. Base quality data are lacking; no much larger clone is found one base away.

Ends trimmed: V by 6 bases, J by 7 bases; bases unmatched to a gene: 10. CDR3 length: 15 amino acids, cysteine to phenylalanine. The only DNA kept is the CDR3, 45 bases in frame from the first base. The germline V gene supplies CDR1 MNHNS and CDR2 SASEGT. The receptor was isolated from a boy in the first two years of life who had a stem cell transplant for SCID, so the T cells may come from the graft donor. Here the chain combines TRBV6-1 and TRBJ2-1, with TRBD1 matching 9 junction bases. The sample here was peripheral blood, taken 60 days after TCRalphabeta/CD19-depleted stem cell transplant. The CDR3 region reads CASSRDREEGNEQFF. In nucleotide form, the sequence is TGTGCCAGCAGCCGGGACAGGGAGGAAGGGAATGAGCAGTTCTTC.